A selection of T cell receptor beta chains follows, all from one sample in a study of blood T cells in healthy people across ages. Each CDR3 protein gets one entry after TCRdb re-called the 5' RACE reads with MiXCR. The sample has fewer than 800,000 distinct CDR3 sequences; 20% to 25% are singletons. These same records also appear under a second study, on T cells of mothers and their children.

The specimen was blood. The receptors were sampled from a boy aged 10-17 years in good health. The CDR3 runs from the conserved cysteine through the conserved F or W. The order of the fields is D gene, V gene, clone size, J gene, CDR3 DNA, CDR3 protein. The D gene is left open where the match is weak. Only some rows state a clone size, as once, few, many or a class for expanded clones.

.	TRBV2	.	TRBJ2-3	TGTGCCAGCAGTGAGGGCAGGGTCACAGATACGCAGTATTTT	CASSEGRVTDTQYF
.	TRBV13	.	TRBJ2-3	TGTGCCAGCAGCTTAATCCCGGGAGGCACAGATACGCAGTATTTT	CASSLIPGGTDTQYF
.	TRBV2	.	TRBJ1-1	TGTGCCAGCAGTGAAAATAGTAGGGGTGGGTACACTGAAGCTTTCTTT	CASSENSRGGYTEAFF
.	TRBV5-1	.	TRBJ2-7	TGCGCCAGCCCAATCGATCACTACGAGCAGTACTTC	CASPIDHYEQYF
.	TRBV18	.	TRBJ1-1	TGTGCCAGCTCATCAGCGATGGACACTGAAGCTTTCTTT	CASSSAMDTEAFF
.	TRBV5-1	.	TRBJ2-7	TGCGCCAGCAGCTTGACCAGGGCGCGGGCGGTCTACGAGCAGTACTTC	CASSLTRARAVYEQYF
TRBD1	TRBV7-9	few	TRBJ2-7	TGTGCCAGCAGCCCCCGAGGGACAGATTCTCCCTACGAGCAGTACTTC	CASSPRGTDSPYEQYF
.	TRBV12-3/TRBV12-4	.	TRBJ2-3	TGTGCCAGCAGTTTTGGGCCAGATACGCAGTATTTT	CASSFGPDTQYF
TRBD1	TRBV29-1	few	TRBJ1-2	TGCAGCGTTGACGCTACAGGGGGGGAATATGGCTACACCTTC	CSVDATGGEYGYTF
TRBD2	TRBV20-1	few	TRBJ2-1	TGCAGTGCTAGAGGCCTAACTAGCGGACTCTACAATGAGCAGTTCTTC	CSARGLTSGLYNEQFF
TRBD1	TRBV29-1	.	TRBJ2-7	TGCAGCGTTGAAAGTGGGGGACAGTCCTACGAGCAGTGCTTC	CSVESGGQSYEQCF
.	TRBV4-1	.	TRBJ1-2	TGCGCCAGCAGCCACTCGAATAACTATGGCTACACCTTC	CASSHSNNYGYTF
.	TRBV21-1	.	TRBJ2-7	TGTGCCAGCAGCCGCGTCGGTCCCGAGAGCCACGAGCAGTACTTC	CASSRVGPESHEQYF
TRBD2	TRBV4-3	many	TRBJ2-5	TGCGCCAGCAGCCACGTCCCAAGCGGGGAAGAGACCCAGTACTTC	CASSHVPSGEETQYF
TRBD1	TRBV7-3	few	TRBJ2-1	TGTGCCAGCAGCTTAGGGGACAGGGAGTACAATGAGCAGTTCTTC	CASSLGDREYNEQFF
.	TRBV4-1	few	TRBJ1-1	TGCGCCAGCAGCCAATATTCAGGAGTGAACACTGAAGCTTTCTTT	CASSQYSGVNTEAFF
TRBD1	TRBV7-6	.	TRBJ2-4	TGTGCCAGCAGCCCGGCGGACAGGGTGGTTTCGGGAAACATTCAGTACTTC	CASSPADRVVSGNIQYF
.	TRBV28	many	TRBJ2-5	TGTGCCAGCAGCCGACGAGACAGGAAAGAAGAGACCCAGTACTTC	CASSRRDRKEETQYF
.	TRBV3-1	.	TRBJ2-5	TGTGCCAGCAGCCAGTTGGGAGAAGGGGGGGACCAAGAGACCCAGTACTTC	CASSQLGEGGDQETQYF
TRBD2	TRBV3-1	few	TRBJ2-5	TGTGCCAGCAGCCAACTATCTGGCGGGAGGGCAGAGACCCAGTACTTC	CASSQLSGGRAETQYF
TRBD2	TRBV28	few	TRBJ2-1	TGTGCCAGCAGCTCGGGGACTACTAACTACAATGAGCAGTTCTTC	CASSSGTTNYNEQFF
.	TRBV28	.	TRBJ1-4	TGTGCCAGCAGTGACGACAGGCGGCGGGCGGAAAAACTGTTTTTT	CASSDDRRRAEKLFF
.	TRBV7-2	.	TRBJ2-5	TGTGCCAGCAATTCGCAAAGGTGGGGGGAGACCCAGTACTTC	CASNSQRWGETQYF
.	TRBV5-1	many	TRBJ2-5	TGTGCCAGCAGCTTTACAGGCCAAGAGACCCAGTACTTC	CASSFTGQETQYF
TRBD2	TRBV28	few	TRBJ2-1	TGTGCCAGCAGTTTAATGACTAGCCTTCCCGGTGAGCAGTTCTTC	CASSLMTSLPGEQFF
TRBD2	TRBV29-1	.	TRBJ2-7	TGCAGCGTTACCGGGACTAGCGGGGGATACGAGCAGTACTTC	CSVTGTSGGYEQYF
.	TRBV3-1	few	TRBJ2-5	TGTGCCAGCAGCCACGGAGAAGAGACCCAGTACTTC	CASSHGEETQYF
TRBD1	TRBV7-2	few	TRBJ2-5	TGTGTCAGCAGCTTCTACCAGGGGGCGGGGGAGACCCAGTACTTC	CVSSFYQGAGETQYF